This TCR beta chain was captured by sequencing in a study of identical twins. This clonotype has a handful of counts. Unique molecular identifiers were present on the cDNA, which also gained a universal primer site by template switching. TCRdb reprocessed the 5' RACE reads via MiXCR and lists one record per CDR3 protein. The sample holds 1.5 million to 2 million distinct CDR3 sequences, under 35% seen once. The CDR3 spans 14 residues. Germline CDR1 is DFQATT and CDR2 is SNEGSKA (reference sequence). Trimming cost V 6 bases and J 1 base, with 15 bases left between them. The rearrangement uses TRBV20-1 and TRBJ2-5, with D perhaps assigned TRBD1 or TRBD2 (5 bases each). The material sequenced was cord blood. This sequence was found in a newborn girl in good health. In DNA form, the CDR3 reads TGCAGTGCCCTATCTTTGAGGGGCCAAGAGACCCAGTACTTC. Its protein is CSALSLRGQETQYF.